Below are 6 T cell receptor beta chains sequenced from a single sample in a study of T-cell reconstitution after alpha-beta-depleted transplantation in children. Unique molecular identifiers were incorporated into the prepared TCRbeta library. Each CDR3 protein gets one entry after TCRdb re-called the PCR reads with MiXCR. This repertoire shows about 78,000 distinct CDR3 sequences, 11% to 15% found once; its top ten account for around 26%. This specimen was PBMCs, mostly from graft donor cells, taken 180 days after TCRalphabeta/CD19-depleted stem cell transplant. The source of these receptors is a male patient aged 2-15 years who had a stem cell transplant for acute lymphoblastic leukemia, so the T cells may come from the graft donor.

This clonotype came up a few times. V gene TRBV4-2 combines with J gene TRBJ1-5; no firm D call. Germline assignment: CDR1 LGHNA and CDR2 YNFKEQ. V lost 4 bases, J lost 6 bases, and 7 bases lay in between. The CDR3 sequence is 12 residues long. The chain's CDR3 is CASSRLGQPQHF. CDR3 nucleotide sequence: TGTGCCAGCAGCCGACTAGGTCAGCCCCAGCATTTT.

V is TRBV6-5 and J is TRBJ2-6; no clear D gene. This CDR3 is built from 17 residues. Looked up from germline, CDR1 is MNHEY and CDR2 is SVGAGI. V was pared by 2 bases and J by 0 bases, with 11 bases between. The DNA of the CDR3 is TGTGCCAGCAGTTACGTCCTAAGAATCTCTGGGGCCAACGTCCTGACTTTC. It yields the protein CASSYVLRISGANVLTF.

In its sample, this clonotype was seen a few times. The chain has TRBV10-3 and TRBJ1-5; TRBD1 aligns across 10 bases. The V segment lost 6 bases and the J segment 6 bases; nucleotides outside the gene matches: 5. CDR1 is ENHRY, CDR2 SYGVKD, per germline. The CDR3 loop spans 14 amino acids. The CDR3 loop reads CAIRDGTGVQPQHF. Here the CDR3 DNA reads TGTGCCATCAGGGATGGGACAGGGGTTCAGCCCCAGCATTTT.

V is TRBV7-2 and J is TRBJ2-3; D possibly corresponds to TRBD2 (6 bases). Germline V gene data show CDR1 as SGHTA and CDR2 as FQGNSA. Trimming took off 1 base at V and 6 bases at J, with 14 bases between the two ends. The CDR3 sequence is 15 residues long. The CDR3 DNA is TGTGCCAGCAGCTTAGGCGTCCATGGGGGGGATACGCAGTATTTT. This codes for CASSLGVHGGDTQYF.

V usage is TRBV5-4 and J usage is TRBJ2-3; TRBD2 matches at 7 bases. The germline V gene encodes CDR1 SGHNT and CDR2 YYREEE (reference sequence). The CDR3 runs to 16 residues. The ends lost 0 bases at V and 8 bases at J; junction bases unmatched: 12. CDR3 region: CASSLVPGGTFGTQYF. The CDR3 DNA is TGTGCCAGCAGCTTGGTTCCGGGAGGAACTTTTGGTACGCAGTATTTT.

The CDR3 DNA is TGTGCCAGCAGTCCCCAAAGGGGAGTGACAGATACGCAGTATTTT. This encodes CASSPQRGVTDTQYF. The chain joins TRBV6-5 to TRBJ2-3, with D possibly being TRBD1 or TRBD2 (5 bases each). The CDR3 runs 15 residues. V dropped 5 bases and J dropped 3 bases, with 15 bases sitting between them. Germline-derived CDR1 and CDR2 are MNHEY and SVGAGI.